This record covers a single T cell receptor (beta chain). Antigen: not known. This sample is drawn from a study of OX40 agonist ivuxolimab in advanced cancers. Researchers took blood at baseline, on cycle 4 day 1, and on cycle 7 day 1. Some clones are missing from TCRdb's copy, which holds only in-frame ones; the method was immunoSEQ multiplex PCR. The sample includes around 100,000 clones, 70% to 90% of them seen just once. Study-level points and caveats: Both blood CD4+ and CD8+ T cells showed clonal growth by week 6 at 0.1 to 3.0 mg/kg. Among T cells, CD8+ cells averaged more expanded clones than CD4+ cells.

Specimen: CD4+ or CD8+ T cells sorted from blood, collected in a trial of the OX40 agonist ivuxolimab. This sequence was found in an adult with an advanced solid tumor such as melanoma, head and neck, liver or kidney cancer.

The CDR3 DNA follows: TGTGCCAGTAGTCTCCGGGGGTCCTACGAGCAGTACTTC. Translation: CASSLRGSYEQYF. This chain uses TRBV19 with TRBJ2-7; the D gene is possibly TRBD2 (6 bases). The CDR3 length is 13 residues. CDR1 and CDR2 (germline): LNHDA, SQIVND (reference sequence). Trimming removed 5 bases from V and 1 base from J, with 9 bases in between.